Listed here is a single TCR beta chain. Its matching antigen is unknown. This sample stems from a study of cytomegalovirus exposure and HLA in healthy donors. The overall study: In an early release, HLA-typed donors contributed 90 million or so unique TCR sequences. General observations from the study: Later analysis reportedly placed an Asian-associated ancestry cluster below the approximately 680-donor mean in N-insertions.

A multiplex PCR was run with 60 Vbeta primers and 13 Jbeta primers. TCRdb's table, derived via immunoSEQ multiplex PCR, lists solely in-frame clones and lacks some. The table lists some 120,000 clones, about four fifths of them singletons. The receptor was derived from a man aged 25-45 years in good health and CMV-seropositive. The sample taken for sequencing was PBMCs.

CDR3 sequence (DNA): TGTGCCAGCAGCCGGGGAACGGCCGGGACATCGATGTCCTACGAGCAGTACGTC. This translates into CASSRGTAGTSMSYEQYV. The genes are TRBV5-5 and TRBJ2-7; possible D gene TRBD1, 6 bases. Looked up from germline, CDR1 is SGHKS and CDR2 is YYEKEE (reference sequence). The CDR3 runs to 18 residues. V lost 4 bases, J lost 1 base, and 24 bases lay in between.